This record concerns one T cell receptor (beta chain) sequence. The germline V gene encodes CDR1 MGHDK and CDR2 SYGVNS. The CDR3 consists of 15 residues. Trimming left V 1 base short and J 0 bases short, with 8 bases between. These data belong to a study of blood T cell dynamics during melanoma immunotherapy. Repertoires were generated with immunoSEQ multiplex PCR, while TCRdb's copy carries only in-frame clones and drops some. The profile covers 15,000 or so clones, with about 88% appearing a single time and roughly 9% taken by the ten largest. Time point specified: pre-treatment baseline. At 12 weeks after first infusion, RECIST 1.1 defined response for most patients. Prior systemic cancer therapy, immunosuppressant use and other active malignancies excluded patients.

The receptor comes from a human donor with melanoma. The rearrangement joins TRBV25-1 to TRBJ2-3; D unresolved. Sequencing was performed on blood, taken from a patient treated with checkpoint blockade. CDR3 amino acids: CASSEWAGSTDTQYF. The CDR3 coding sequence is TGTGCCAGCAGTGAATGGGCAGGCAGCACAGATACGCAGTATTTT.